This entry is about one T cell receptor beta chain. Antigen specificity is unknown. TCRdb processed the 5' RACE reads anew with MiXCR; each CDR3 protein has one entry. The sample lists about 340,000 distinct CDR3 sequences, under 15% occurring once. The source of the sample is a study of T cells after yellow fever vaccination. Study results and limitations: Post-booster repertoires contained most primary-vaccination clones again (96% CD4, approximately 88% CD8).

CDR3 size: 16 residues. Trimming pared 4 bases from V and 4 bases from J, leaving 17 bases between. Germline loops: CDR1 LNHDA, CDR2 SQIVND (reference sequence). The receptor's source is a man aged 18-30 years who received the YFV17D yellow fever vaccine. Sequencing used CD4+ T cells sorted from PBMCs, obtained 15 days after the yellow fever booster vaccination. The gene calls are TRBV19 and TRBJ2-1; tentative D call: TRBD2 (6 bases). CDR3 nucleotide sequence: TGTGCCAGTAGTAGCGGTGGGGCGGGGCGTTACAATGAGCAGTTCTTC. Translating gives CASSSGGAGRYNEQFF.